This TCR beta chain was identified during a study of blood T cell repertoires in COVID-19. Across the whole study: The origin of the acute and convalescent COVID-19 samples was the United States, Italy and Spain.

Repertoires were generated with immunoSEQ multiplex PCR, while TCRdb's copy carries only in-frame clones and drops some. The sample shows approximately 200,000 clones, over 80% of them seen only once. Germline CDR1 is LGHNA and CDR2 is YSLEER. There are 15 residues in the CDR3. The V end was cut by 1 base, the J end by 5 bases, with 9 bases between. Followed longitudinally, the Seattle patients had been enrolled during active infection. Sequences were obtained from peripheral blood. The V gene is TRBV4-3, the J gene TRBJ1-6, with D maybe TRBD1 (5 bases). The clonotype originates from a man aged 30 to 45 with COVID-19, enrolled during active disease. CDR3 in amino acids: CASSQGQPDNSPLHF. The CDR3 DNA reads TGCGCCAGCAGCCAAGGACAGCCCGATAATTCACCCCTCCACTTT.